Detailed here is one T cell receptor beta chain. Its antigen is unidentified. These data come from a study of CXCR3-negative and CXCR3-positive naive CD8 T cells. Findings of the study overall: Greater hydrophobicity was found in TRB CDR3s of CXCR3-positive naive cells than of CXCR3-negative naive cells.

The TRB cDNA libraries were prepared by 5' RACE with UMI labels. One entry per CDR3 protein, without DNA, is what TCRdb gives after re-calling the 5' RACE reads. Its clone listing holds over 100,000 distinct CDR3 sequences. The CDR3 loop spans 18 amino acids. The clonotype comes from a human donor in good health. Some clones in this sample may be carry-over from other donors' samples. The J gene is TRBJ2-2, the V gene TRBV12-3 or TRBV12-4; no DNA is available, so the TRBD1 call from TCRdb remains unchecked. The sequencing input was naive CXCR3+ CD8+ T cells from blood. The subset here: CD45RO-CCR7+CD27+CD95- naive CD8+ T cells expressing CXCR3 (TNR3+). The CDR3 region is CASYSLRGGAGDTGELFF.